This T cell receptor (beta chain) comes out of a study of shared clonotypes between healthy human individuals. Study overall: The study drew on a couple of women and a few men aged 18 to 49 as donors.

With respect to this clone: Its target is unknown.

As processed by the authors: Owing to the provision of junction-only sequences devoid of quality scores by immunoSEQ, filtering differed. Assay used: immunoSEQ multiplex PCR; TCRdb lists only in-frame clones, some missing. That table supplies the V and J calls and clone size; D and trimming were determined from the DNA. The sample includes 2.3 million or so clones, about 92% of them seen just once. Overall study results and limits: Sorted-subset sequencing, rarefaction showed, was incomplete despite large depth.

HIV-negative, healthy adults without recent acute infections or vaccinations were the donors. The TCR sequence derives from a young man in good health. Some clones in this sample may be carry-over from other donors' samples. Specimen: naive CD4+ T cells from PBMCs. Subset indicated: CD45RA+ positively selected.

CDR3 in DNA: TGTGCCAGCAGCCGGGGACAGGGGCCTTCCTACAATGAGCAGTTCTTC. Translated, it gives CASSRGQGPSYNEQFF. V gene TRBV27 combines with J gene TRBJ2-1; the match to TRBD1 covers 10 bases. The length of the CDR3 is 16 residues. The trim removed 6 bases at V and 1 base at J, leaving 6 bases unmatched. Germline loops: CDR1 MNHEY, CDR2 SMNVEV (reference sequence).